The sample holds one count of the clone carrying this TCR beta chain. V lost 0 bases to trimming and J lost 11 bases, with 12 bases between them. Germline V gives CDR1 SGHRS, CDR2 YFSETQ. CDR3 size: 13 residues. The data were obtained in a study of CD8+CD57+ T cells in acquired aplastic anemia. Study-wide background: Roughly 3.2 ug was the average amount of DNA from sorted CD4+ and CD8+ cells. Where healthy donors were concerned, CD4+ cells averaged approximately 9.8 million reads.

Genomic DNA, the template, was used for profiling of the TCR beta VDJ and CDR3. TCRdb reprocessed the reads with MiXCR, giving one entry per CDR3 protein. The table includes about 400,000 distinct CDR3 sequences, 65% to 75% detected once. This sequence was found in a human donor in good health, serving as a control. The sample was sorted CD4+, CD8+, or CD8+CD57+ T cells (not recorded which) from PBMCs. The V gene is TRBV5-1, the J gene TRBJ2-1; no reliable D call. The CDR3 sequence: CASSLGVTKQQFF. The CDR3 region has the DNA TGCGCCAGCAGCTTGGGAGTAACAAAGCAGCAGTTCTTC.